The rows below give T cell receptor beta chains drawn from one sample of a study of shared clonotypes between healthy human individuals. Sequencing used immunoSEQ multiplex PCR; TCRdb keeps in-frame clones, though not all of them. The profile covers fewer than 700,000 clones, with approximately 95% appearing a single time and over 0.1% taken by the ten largest. The sequenced sample was naive CD8+ T cells sorted from blood. Receptor source: a woman between 25 and 40 years old in good health. Each CDR3 is given with its conserved first and last residue. D genes are given only for firm matches. Some rows mark clone size as missing; the rest say once, few, many or name a class of expanded clone.

v_gene: TRBV29-1; abundance: NA; j_gene: TRBJ2-7; d_gene: NA; CDR3nt: TGCAGCGTTGATAGAGCGGGTAGCTCCTACGAGCAGTACTTC; CDR3aa: CSVDRAGSSYEQYF
v_gene: TRBV6-1; abundance: few; j_gene: TRBJ1-1; d_gene: NA; CDR3nt: TGTGCCAGCAGTGAAACCCACAGGACCACTGAAGCTTTCTTT; CDR3aa: CASSETHRTTEAFF
v_gene: TRBV19; abundance: NA; j_gene: TRBJ1-3; d_gene: NA; CDR3nt: TGTGCCAGTAGTACCCTCTTGGACAGACGAAACACCATATATTTT; CDR3aa: CASSTLLDRRNTIYF
v_gene: TRBV7-6; abundance: NA; j_gene: TRBJ2-2; d_gene: TRBD1; CDR3nt: TGTGCCAGCAGCCACCGGGACAGGAGCAATCCGGGGGAGCTGTTTTTT; CDR3aa: CASSHRDRSNPGELFF
v_gene: TRBV6-5; abundance: NA; j_gene: TRBJ1-2; d_gene: NA; CDR3nt: TGTGCCAGCAGTTACTCATCGCGAGTATCCGATGGCTACACCTTC; CDR3aa: CASSYSSRVSDGYTF
v_gene: TRBV27; abundance: NA; j_gene: TRBJ1-4; d_gene: NA; CDR3nt: TGTGCCAGCATGTTCAGTGGAAAACTGTTTTTT; CDR3aa: CASMFSGKLFF
v_gene: TRBV29-1; abundance: NA; j_gene: TRBJ2-7; d_gene: TRBD2; CDR3nt: TGCAGCGGTGGGACTAGCGGGAGGGTCGGCGAGCAGTACTTC; CDR3aa: CSGGTSGRVGEQYF
v_gene: TRBV7-9; abundance: NA; j_gene: TRBJ1-1; d_gene: TRBD1; CDR3nt: TGTGCCGGATCTACAGGGGGCACTGAAGCTTTCTTT; CDR3aa: CAGSTGGTEAFF
v_gene: TRBV29-1; abundance: NA; j_gene: TRBJ1-2; d_gene: NA; CDR3nt: TGCAGCGTTGACCGGGGCGGTAACTATGGCTACACCTTC; CDR3aa: CSVDRGGNYGYTF
v_gene: TRBV5-6; abundance: NA; j_gene: TRBJ2-7; d_gene: NA; CDR3nt: TGTGCCAGCAGCTTTTTGCCCGAAACGTCGTACGAGCAGTACTTC; CDR3aa: CASSFLPETSYEQYF
v_gene: TRBV27; abundance: NA; j_gene: TRBJ2-1; d_gene: TRBD2; CDR3nt: TGTGCCAGCGGGCTAGCGGGAGGGCCCGAGGAGCAGTTCTTC; CDR3aa: CASGLAGGPEEQFF
v_gene: TRBV27; abundance: NA; j_gene: TRBJ1-1; d_gene: NA; CDR3nt: TGTGCCAGCAGTTTACTCGGCACTGAAGCTTTCTTT; CDR3aa: CASSLLGTEAFF
v_gene: TRBV6-5; abundance: NA; j_gene: TRBJ2-1; d_gene: TRBD2; CDR3nt: TGTGCCAGCAGTTACCTGGGACTAGCGGACTACAATGAGCAGTTCTTC; CDR3aa: CASSYLGLADYNEQFF
v_gene: TRBV6-5; abundance: NA; j_gene: TRBJ2-1; d_gene: TRBD1; CDR3nt: TGTGCCAGCAGTTCCCAGGGGGCCCATGAGCAGTTCTTC; CDR3aa: CASSSQGAHEQFF
v_gene: TRBV11-2; abundance: NA; j_gene: TRBJ2-7; d_gene: NA; CDR3nt: TGTGCCAGCAGCCCCGGGCTCACCTACGAGCAGTACTTC; CDR3aa: CASSPGLTYEQYF
v_gene: TRBV27; abundance: NA; j_gene: TRBJ2-1; d_gene: TRBD2; CDR3nt: TGTGCCAGCAGCCTCTGGGGGGTAGCGGGCCTCAATGAGCAGTTCTTC; CDR3aa: CASSLWGVAGLNEQFF
v_gene: TRBV4-1; abundance: once; j_gene: TRBJ2-1; d_gene: TRBD2; CDR3nt: TGCGCCAGCAGCCAAGATGGGGGACTAGCGGGAGTAGGGTCCTACAATGAGCAGTTCTTC; CDR3aa: CASSQDGGLAGVGSYNEQFF
v_gene: TRBV9; abundance: few; j_gene: TRBJ2-2; d_gene: NA; CDR3nt: TGTGCCAGCAGCGTTACAACCACCGGGGAGCTGTTTTTT; CDR3aa: CASSVTTTGELFF
v_gene: TRBV28; abundance: NA; j_gene: TRBJ2-2; d_gene: NA; CDR3nt: TGTGCCAGCAGCCTTCACAGGGGAGGCACCGGGGAGCTGTTTTTT; CDR3aa: CASSLHRGGTGELFF
v_gene: TRBV6-5; abundance: NA; j_gene: TRBJ1-1; d_gene: NA; CDR3nt: TGTGCCAGCAGAGGAGTGGGGACTGAAGCTTTCTTT; CDR3aa: CASRGVGTEAFF
v_gene: TRBV6-6; abundance: NA; j_gene: TRBJ2-1; d_gene: NA; CDR3nt: TGTGCCAGCAGTTACTCGGGGACTGACAATGAGCAGTTCTTC; CDR3aa: CASSYSGTDNEQFF
v_gene: TRBV7-9; abundance: NA; j_gene: TRBJ1-1; d_gene: TRBD1; CDR3nt: TGTGCCAGCAGCGGGACAGGGGGGGACACTGAAGCTTTCTTT; CDR3aa: CASSGTGGDTEAFF
v_gene: TRBV6-5; abundance: NA; j_gene: TRBJ2-1; d_gene: NA; CDR3nt: TGTGCCAGCAGCCGGGTCCCTAACTCCTACAATGAGCAGTTCTTC; CDR3aa: CASSRVPNSYNEQFF
v_gene: TRBV13; abundance: NA; j_gene: TRBJ2-1; d_gene: NA; CDR3nt: TGTGCCAGCAGCTTAAATATGGACTCCTACAATGAGCAGTTCTTC; CDR3aa: CASSLNMDSYNEQFF
v_gene: TRBV21-1; abundance: NA; j_gene: TRBJ2-7; d_gene: NA; CDR3nt: TGTGCCAGCAGCGAGGGACTAGCGGGAGTGGGATCCTACGAGCAGTACTTC; CDR3aa: CASSEGLAGVGSYEQYF
v_gene: TRBV21-1; abundance: NA; j_gene: TRBJ1-4; d_gene: NA; CDR3nt: TGTGCCAGCAGCGAGTCAGGCATAACTAATGAAAAACTGTTTTTT; CDR3aa: CASSESGITNEKLFF
v_gene: TRBV28; abundance: NA; j_gene: TRBJ1-5; d_gene: TRBD1; CDR3nt: TGTGCCAGCAGTTCCGGACAGGGGGCCTATCAGCCCCAGCATTTT; CDR3aa: CASSSGQGAYQPQHF
v_gene: TRBV6-1; abundance: NA; j_gene: TRBJ2-7; d_gene: TRBD1; CDR3nt: TGTGCCAGCAGTGAAGTACAGGGGTCGACCTACGAGCAGTACTTC; CDR3aa: CASSEVQGSTYEQYF
v_gene: TRBV30; abundance: NA; j_gene: TRBJ1-4; d_gene: NA; CDR3nt: TGTGCCTGGAGTGTAGGGAGTGAAAAACTGTTTTTT; CDR3aa: CAWSVGSEKLFF
v_gene: TRBV6-1; abundance: NA; j_gene: TRBJ2-2; d_gene: TRBD2; CDR3nt: TGTGCCAGCAGTGAACGGCGGGAGACCACCGGGGAGCTGTTTTTT; CDR3aa: CASSERRETTGELFF
v_gene: TRBV11-2; abundance: NA; j_gene: TRBJ2-7; d_gene: NA; CDR3nt: TGTGCCAGCAGCTCGGACAGCTACGAGCAGTACTTC; CDR3aa: CASSSDSYEQYF
v_gene: TRBV4-1; abundance: NA; j_gene: TRBJ2-7; d_gene: NA; CDR3nt: TGCGCCAGCAGCCAAGATTATACTAGTACCTACGAGCAGTACTTC; CDR3aa: CASSQDYTSTYEQYF
v_gene: TRBV4-1; abundance: NA; j_gene: TRBJ2-5; d_gene: NA; CDR3nt: TGCGCCAGCAGCCGCAGTCCTCCAGAGACCCAGTACTTC; CDR3aa: CASSRSPPETQYF
v_gene: TRBV27; abundance: NA; j_gene: TRBJ1-2; d_gene: NA; CDR3nt: TGTGCCAGCAGTTTCGACGGGAACTATGGCTACACCTTC; CDR3aa: CASSFDGNYGYTF
v_gene: TRBV2; abundance: NA; j_gene: TRBJ2-5; d_gene: TRBD2; CDR3nt: TGTGCCAGCGAAGAGGGACTAGCGGTAGAGCAGTACTTC; CDR3aa: CASEEGLAVEQYF
v_gene: TRBV27; abundance: once; j_gene: TRBJ2-7; d_gene: TRBD2; CDR3nt: TGTGCCAGCAGTTACCTAGCGGGAGGGATTGACGAGCAGTACTTC; CDR3aa: CASSYLAGGIDEQYF
v_gene: TRBV6-1; abundance: NA; j_gene: TRBJ2-7; d_gene: NA; CDR3nt: TGTGCCAGCAGTGATTTTGGCAAATCCTACGAGCAGTACTTC; CDR3aa: CASSDFGKSYEQYF
v_gene: TRBV9; abundance: NA; j_gene: TRBJ2-7; d_gene: NA; CDR3nt: TGTGCCAGCAGCGGTCCCGACAGATTCTACGAGCAGTACTTC; CDR3aa: CASSGPDRFYEQYF
v_gene: TRBV28; abundance: NA; j_gene: TRBJ1-2; d_gene: NA; CDR3nt: TGTGCCAGCAGTCAGGTTGGATCTTCCCTCTACTATGGCTACACCTTC; CDR3aa: CASSQVGSSLYYGYTF
v_gene: TRBV27; abundance: NA; j_gene: TRBJ2-7; d_gene: TRBD1; CDR3nt: TGTGCCAGCAGTTTATCGCGGGGGACAGGGTACTACGAGCAGTACTTC; CDR3aa: CASSLSRGTGYYEQYF
v_gene: TRBV7-2; abundance: NA; j_gene: TRBJ2-7; d_gene: NA; CDR3nt: TGTGCCAGCAGCTTGGGGGACCTAAACTACGAGCAGTACTTC; CDR3aa: CASSLGDLNYEQYF
v_gene: TRBV6-5; abundance: NA; j_gene: TRBJ2-1; d_gene: TRBD1; CDR3nt: TGTGCCAGCAGTTACTATGGGACAGGTCCCTACAATGAGCAGTTCTTC; CDR3aa: CASSYYGTGPYNEQFF
v_gene: TRBV6-1; abundance: NA; j_gene: TRBJ2-7; d_gene: NA; CDR3nt: TGTGCCAGCATAAGCGGTGATTCCTACGAGCAGTACTTC; CDR3aa: CASISGDSYEQYF
v_gene: TRBV27; abundance: few; j_gene: TRBJ1-5; d_gene: TRBD1; CDR3nt: TGTGCCAGCGGACAGGGGAGCAGCAATCAGCCCCAGCATTTT; CDR3aa: CASGQGSSNQPQHF
v_gene: TRBV2; abundance: NA; j_gene: TRBJ2-7; d_gene: NA; CDR3nt: TGTGCCAGCAGTGGTCTACGGGTCGGCTACGAGCAGTACTTC; CDR3aa: CASSGLRVGYEQYF
v_gene: TRBV6-5; abundance: once; j_gene: TRBJ2-7; d_gene: TRBD1; CDR3nt: TGTGCCAGCGGACCGATCAGGGGGCGCCCCTACGAGCAGTACTTC; CDR3aa: CASGPIRGRPYEQYF
v_gene: TRBV19; abundance: NA; j_gene: TRBJ2-7; d_gene: TRBD2; CDR3nt: TGTGCCAGTGCGGACGGGGGGGCTGGCGAGCAGTACTTC; CDR3aa: CASADGGAGEQYF
v_gene: TRBV27; abundance: NA; j_gene: TRBJ1-6; d_gene: NA; CDR3nt: TGTGCCAGCAGTTTGCGGGTTAATTCACCCCTCCACTTT; CDR3aa: CASSLRVNSPLHF
v_gene: TRBV11-2; abundance: NA; j_gene: TRBJ1-2; d_gene: NA; CDR3nt: TGTGCCAGCCGCAAATCTCAGGGTATTGGCTACACCTTC; CDR3aa: CASRKSQGIGYTF